Following are 5 T cell receptor beta chains from one sample sequenced in a study of blood T cells in healthy people across ages. The authors ran a second PCR of about 6 to 11 cycles using a sample-barcoded 5' primer and a J-beta primer mix. Using its own MiXCR run on the 5' RACE reads, TCRdb lists one record per CDR3 protein. This table holds about 1.4 million distinct CDR3 sequences, around 59% found once. Sequenced material: blood. These receptor sequences come from a man younger than 30 in good health.

The table lists this clonotype with a few counts. CDR3 sequence reads: CATSGGGTDTQYF. The CDR3 DNA reads as TGTGCCACCTCCGGGGGAGGCACAGATACGCAGTATTTT. J is TRBJ2-3 and V is TRBV10-3; TRBD2 might be the D (6 bases). CDR1 is ENHRY and CDR2 is SYGVKD in the germline V gene. Trimming left V 10 bases short and J 1 base short, with 12 bases between. The CDR3 runs to 13 residues.

V gene TRBV4-2 combines with J gene TRBJ2-7; 7 nucleotides agree with TRBD1. TRBJ2-5 explains the end of the DNA better; the J call may be wrong. Germline CDR1 LGHNA, CDR2 YNFKEQ. The CDR3 is made up of 15 amino acids. CDR3 sequence reads: CASSQDLGGEETQYF. In DNA, the CDR3 is TGTGCCAGCAGCCAAGATCTAGGGGGCGAAGAGACCCAGTACTTC.

At least ten counts were recorded for this clonotype. The V call is TRBV28, the J call TRBJ2-3, with 9 bases lining up with TRBD2. V lost 7 bases, J lost 3 bases, and 2 bases stayed unmatched. The CDR3 covers 13 residues. Germline lookup yields CDR1 MDHEN and CDR2 SYDVKM. CDR3 sequence (DNA): TGTGCCAGCATTAGCGGGGGTACAGATACGCAGTATTTT. Amino acid sequence: CASISGGTDTQYF.

Only a few counts were recorded for this clonotype. The chain employs TRBV12-3 or TRBV12-4 and TRBJ2-1, with 10 bases matching TRBD2. The CDR3 is 16 residues long. J gave up 3 bases and V 5 bases, and 7 bases lay outside the gene matches. The CDR3 DNA follows: TGTGCCAGCAGTGTTAGCGGGACTAGCGACTACAATGAGCAGTTCTTC. It is translated as CASSVSGTSDYNEQFF.

This chain links TRBV18 with TRBJ1-1, with 8 bases matching TRBD1. The CDR3 has 14 amino acids. Germline CDR1 reads KGHSH; CDR2 reads LQKENI. With 3 bases clipped from V and 3 bases from J, the junction kept 3 bases outside the gene matches. CDR3 amino acids: CASSPTGQDTEAFF. For the CDR3, the DNA is TGTGCCAGCTCACCGACGGGACAGGACACTGAAGCTTTCTTT.